One TCR beta chain is described in this entry. Its antigen remains unknown. The CDR3 consists of 15 residues. After removal of 6 bases from V and 4 bases from J, the junction contained 6 bases not matched to a gene. Germline V gene lookup returns CDR1 MNHNS and CDR2 SASEGT. This sample stems from a study of early T cells in non-severe SARS-CoV-2 infection. Study at large: The chains were unpaired, and the sequenced material was bulk RNA from unsorted whole blood. Notes on the study in general: Reliance on VDJdb matching favored anti-spike CD8 responses; private and CD4 specificities were missed.

Each single cDNA molecule received a unique molecular identifier. TCRdb reprocessed the 5' RACE reads via MiXCR and lists one record per CDR3 protein. Among roughly 66,000 distinct CDR3 sequences, less than 9.5% were seen once, and the ten largest hold around 3.5%. Sequenced sample: whole blood. This sequence joins TRBV6-1 and TRBJ1-1; 12 bases agree with TRBD1. This sequence was found in an adult who was a healthcare worker with PCR-confirmed SARS-CoV-2 infection or an uninfected control (not recorded which). The DNA for the CDR3 is TGTGCCAGCAGGCAGGGACAGGGGGCGTTCACTGAAGCTTTCTTT. It is translated as CASRQGQGAFTEAFF.